One TCR beta chain is described in this entry. No antigen is known for it. Qualities for individual bases were not recorded, and no much larger clone is one base off. The sample is drawn from a study of blood T cell repertoires in COVID-19 (dated by TCRdb to about 2020). About the full investigation: Collaborator samples came from the United States, Italy and Spain and covered acute and convalescent phases of COVID-19. A de-identified subject ID, COVID-19 status, age in years and sex were almost always included in the sample metadata. HLA class I and class II types, where available, came from metadata supplied by the sample provider rather than from assay-based typing. A freely available public database, intended as a resource for researchers studying the immune response to SARS-CoV-2, is where the repertoires were released. The material from the prospective study consisted of cDNA or gDNA derived from T cells, B-cell-depleted T cells, or PBMCs. Subjects who had been exposed to COVID-19, were actively infected with it, or had recovered from it provided the deeply sampled blood TCRbeta repertoires that made up the dataset. Samples came from the ongoing ImmuneRACE study (first 160 participants) plus 1,254 subjects from 6 global collaborators.

One collaborating source in Seattle enrolled patients during active infection and followed them longitudinally through the course of disease. The collaborating institutions used their own protocols to collect whole blood in K2EDTA tubes. For TCRbeta analysis, collaborators shipped samples as frozen whole blood, isolated PBMCs, or DNA extracted from either of those sample types. TCRbeta CDR3 regions were amplified from genomic DNA by means of the immunoSEQ Assay, a bias-controlled multiplex PCR. The source study handled its data this way. The number of nucleated cells in each sample was estimated from the amplification of reference gene primers within the assay. To quantify the absolute abundance of each unique TCRbeta CDR3 rearrangement, sequence reads were collapsed and filtered. For each sample, productive Simpson clonality was calculated as the square root of Simpson's diversity index across productive rearrangements. The table comes from immuneACCESS by way of TCRdb, which keeps in-frame sequences with V and J called. Part of the clones is missing from these tables; in studies checked, under half for an unresolved V gene and the rest for unknown reasons. V and J calls and clone size are copied from that table; D and trimming were computed from the DNA. This sample has about 200,000 clones in its table, and 92% of those were observed once. The ten largest account for around 0.84% of the sample.

Results the study describes overall, beyond this receptor: How much clinical and demographic metadata was included differed by source and by participant, and the metadata was provided uncurated.

The germline V gene (reference sequence) provides CDR1 WNHNN and CDR2 SYGVQD. Trimming accounts for 6 bases at V and 1 base at J, while the number of junction bases matched to no gene is 2. Reading from cysteine to phenylalanine, the CDR3 counts 13 amino acids. Here the CDR3 DNA is all that survives: 39 bases in frame from base 1. The chain employs TRBV10-1 and TRBJ1-1; 7 junctional bases match TRBD1. Sequencing used peripheral blood. The sequence was collected from a man aged 60-69 years with COVID-19, enrolled during active disease. The CDR3 reads CASRRTGNTEAFF. DNA sequence: TGCGCCAGCAGGAGGACAGGGAACACTGAAGCTTTCTTT.